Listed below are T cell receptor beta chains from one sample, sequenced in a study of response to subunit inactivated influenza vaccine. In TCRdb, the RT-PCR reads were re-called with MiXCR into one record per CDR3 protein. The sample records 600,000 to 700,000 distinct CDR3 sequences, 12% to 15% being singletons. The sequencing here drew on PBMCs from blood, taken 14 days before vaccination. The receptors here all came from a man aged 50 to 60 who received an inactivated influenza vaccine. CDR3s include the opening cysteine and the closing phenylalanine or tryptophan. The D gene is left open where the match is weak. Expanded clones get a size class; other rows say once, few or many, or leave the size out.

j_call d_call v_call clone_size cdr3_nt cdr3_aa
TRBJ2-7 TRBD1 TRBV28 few TGTGCCAGCAGTTCGGGACAGAACCCATACGAGCAGTACTTC CASSSGQNPYEQYF
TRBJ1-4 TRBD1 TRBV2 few TGTGCCAGCAGTCGGGACAGGGCAGCAACTAATGAAAAACTGTTTTTT CASSRDRAATNEKLFF
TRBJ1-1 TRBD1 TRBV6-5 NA TGTGCCAGCAGTTACTCACAGGGGGCGAGTGTCCTTGAAGCTTTCTTT CASSYSQGASVLEAFF
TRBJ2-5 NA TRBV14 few TGTGCCAGCAGCCAAAGAGGGGAATATGGAGAGACCCAGTACTTC CASSQRGEYGETQYF
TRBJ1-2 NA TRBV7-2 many TGTGCCAGCAGCTTAGCGCCATGGAGGAAAGCTAACTATGGCTACACCTTC CASSLAPWRKANYGYTF
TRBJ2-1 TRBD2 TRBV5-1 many TGCGCCAGCAGGCCTACTAGCGGGAGGGCCTTTAATGAGCAGTTCTTC CASRPTSGRAFNEQFF
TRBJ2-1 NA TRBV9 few TGTGCCAGCAGCGTATGGGGGGATCTGTACAATGAGCAGTTCTTC CASSVWGDLYNEQFF
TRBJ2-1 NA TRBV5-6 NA TGTGCCAGCAGCTTGATCGGGGAGGCCTACAATGAGCAGTTCTTC CASSLIGEAYNEQFF
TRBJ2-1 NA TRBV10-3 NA TGTGCCATCAGTGAGGGACACAGCGGAAAGAGCTCCTACAATGAGCAGTTCTTC CAISEGHSGKSSYNEQFF
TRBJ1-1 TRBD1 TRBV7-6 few TGTGCCAGCAGCTTAGAGAGGGGGGACAGGGGGTTCACTGAAGCTTTCTTT CASSLERGDRGFTEAFF
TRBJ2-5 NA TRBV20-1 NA TGCAGTGCCGCGGTGAACAGTGAAGAGACCCAGTACTTC CSAAVNSEETQYF
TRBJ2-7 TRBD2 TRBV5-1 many TGCGCCAGCAACGACGCCTCGGGGGGCTACGAGCAGTACTTC CASNDASGGYEQYF
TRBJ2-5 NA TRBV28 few TGTGCCAGCAGTTGGAGGGCCGGGGAGACCCAGTACTTC CASSWRAGETQYF
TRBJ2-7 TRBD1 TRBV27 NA TGTGCCAGCAGTTTAAGGGTCCGACAGGGGGGCCAGACTTACCCTTACGAGCAGTACTTC CASSLRVRQGGQTYPYEQYF
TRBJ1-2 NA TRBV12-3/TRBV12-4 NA TGTGCCAGCACCCCGTGGGGGACGTATGGCTACACCTTC CASTPWGTYGYTF
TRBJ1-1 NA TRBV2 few TGTGCCACTCGACAGTTCACATCGAACACTGAAGCTTTCTTT CATRQFTSNTEAFF
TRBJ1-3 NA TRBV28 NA TGTGCCAGCAGCCACCAGAGCTCTGGAAACACCATATATTTT CASSHQSSGNTIYF
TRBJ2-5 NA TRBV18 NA TGTGCCAGCTCATCGCCAGAGACCCAGTACTTC CASSSPETQYF
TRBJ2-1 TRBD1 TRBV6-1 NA TGTGCCAGCAGTGCGACAGGGGGCTTATCTGAGCAGTTCTTC CASSATGGLSEQFF
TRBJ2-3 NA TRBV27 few TGTGCCAGCAGTTTTCGGAGGGGGGGTACAGATACGCAGTATTTT CASSFRRGGTDTQYF
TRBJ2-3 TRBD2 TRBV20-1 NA TGCAGTGCTAGGCCAGCGGGGGGCCGAACTTGGGATACGCAGTATTTT CSARPAGGRTWDTQYF
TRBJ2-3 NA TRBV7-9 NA TGTGCCAGCAGCTTGGCGCTTAGGACGGAAGTAGATACGCAGTATTTT CASSLALRTEVDTQYF
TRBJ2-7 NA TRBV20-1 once TGCAGTGCTAGAGATCCCAGGAGCTCCTACGAGCAGTACTTC CSARDPRSSYEQYF
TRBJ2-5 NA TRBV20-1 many TGCAGTGCTAGCGGGTACCAGGAGACCCAGTACTTC CSASGYQETQYF
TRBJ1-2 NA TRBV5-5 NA TGTGCCAGCAGCCAGGTTGGTGGCTATGGCTACACCTTC CASSQVGGYGYTF
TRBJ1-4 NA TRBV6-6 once TGTGCCAGCAGCTTGGACCTGCTTTTACTGTTTTTT CASSLDLLLLFF
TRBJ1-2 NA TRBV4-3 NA TGCGCCAGCAGCCAAGATCCGAGGAGCAACTATGGCTACACCTTC CASSQDPRSNYGYTF